This T cell receptor beta chain comes out of a study of CD8+ T cells in alopecia areata. Looking at the study overall: The study gave tofacitinib for 6 to 18 months, then 6 months off drug.

Following extraction, RNA underwent reverse transcription to cDNA, which served as the sequencing template. Libraries were prepared by immunoSEQ multiplex PCR; TCRdb keeps only in-frame clonotypes and omits some of them. This sample has roughly 150,000 clones; 50% to 65% occur once, and the top ten carry approximately 20%. Germline V gene data show CDR1 as LNHDA and CDR2 as SQIVND (reference sequence). The CDR3 covers 14 residues. Trimming took 5 bases from V and 3 from J, leaving 14 bases between them. Alopecia areata patients provided lesional scalp punch biopsies and peripheral blood, both collected for the study.

The V call is TRBV19, the J call TRBJ2-7; a weak D match, TRBD1 (6 bases). The material sequenced was CD8+ T cells sorted from blood, taken at week 0. This sequence was found in a human donor with alopecia areata. The CDR3, as DNA: TGTGCCAGTAGTTCCAACAGGGATAGCTACGAGCAGTACTTC. It encodes CASSSNRDSYEQYF.